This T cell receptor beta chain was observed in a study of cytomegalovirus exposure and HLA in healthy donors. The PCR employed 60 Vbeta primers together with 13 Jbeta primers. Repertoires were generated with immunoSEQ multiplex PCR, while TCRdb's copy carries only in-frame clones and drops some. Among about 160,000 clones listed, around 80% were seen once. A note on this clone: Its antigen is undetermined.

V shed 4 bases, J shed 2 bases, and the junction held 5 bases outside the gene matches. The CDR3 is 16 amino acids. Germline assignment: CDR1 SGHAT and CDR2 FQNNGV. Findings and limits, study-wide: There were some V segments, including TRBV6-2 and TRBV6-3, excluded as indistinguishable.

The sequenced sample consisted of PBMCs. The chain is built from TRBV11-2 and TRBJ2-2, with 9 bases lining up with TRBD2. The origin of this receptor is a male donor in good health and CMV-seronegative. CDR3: CASSSLAGPNTGELFF. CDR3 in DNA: TGTGCCAGCAGCTCGCTAGCGGGGCCCAACACCGGGGAGCTGTTTTTT.